This TCR beta chain is drawn from a study of cytomegalovirus exposure and HLA in healthy donors. Germline V gene lookup returns CDR1 MNHNY and CDR2 SVGAGI (reference sequence). V trimming: 2 bases; J trimming: 6 bases; junction bases outside the gene matches: 6. The length of the CDR3 is 14 residues. General study results and limits: A later analysis found TCR association rates differed by HLA locus, highest for DRB1 and lowest for HLA-C. Most TCR sequences proved rare, with some public TCRs found in many donors. For most TCR beta V segments, an earlier analysis put the productive rate at about 87% or about 30% of the time.

Each donor was nominally healthy when sampled (though unrecorded immune exposures were likely). The primer mix had 60 Vbeta and 13 Jbeta primers. Using immunoSEQ multiplex PCR, the repertoire was profiled, and TCRdb retains in-frame clones only, with some absent. The sample has 160,000 or so clones; approximately 88% are singletons. Concerning this clone itself: The target antigen is unknown.

The rearrangement joins TRBV6-6 to TRBJ1-2; 7 bases fit TRBD1. This clonotype was sampled from a woman aged 18-30 years in good health and CMV-seronegative. Sequenced sample: PBMCs. CDR3 loop: CASSYDRDGHGYTF. CDR3 bases: TGTGCCAGCAGTTACGACAGGGACGGACATGGCTACACCTTC.